The clone carrying this TCR beta chain was seen a single time. What it binds is not known. Given the absence of the conserved phenylalanine or tryptophan at the CDR3 end, a read error is likely. While unrecorded immune exposures were likely, the donors were nominally healthy when sampled. This record belongs to a study of cytomegalovirus exposure and HLA in healthy donors. 60 Vbeta and 13 Jbeta primers were used in PCR. Repertoires were generated with immunoSEQ multiplex PCR, while TCRdb's copy carries only in-frame clones and drops some. The sample includes 150,000 to 200,000 clones, 70% to 85% of them seen just once. Notes on the study in general: V segments that were indistinguishable, TRBV6-2 and TRBV6-3 among them, were omitted from analysis.

The CDR3 covers 15 residues. Germline lookup yields CDR1 SGHNT and CDR2 YYREEE (reference sequence). Unmatched junction bases numbered 5, after V lost 4 bases and J lost 5 bases. Sequenced: PBMCs. The rearrangement links TRBV5-4 to TRBJ1-6; 8 positions match TRBD1. This TCR derives from a human donor in good health. The CDR3: CASSIQGVNNSPLHL. The CDR3 nucleotides are TGTGCCAGCAGCATACAGGGGGTAAATAATTCACCCCTCCACCTT.